The sequence of this T cell receptor beta chain was determined in a study of beta chain features in type 1 diabetes. General study results and limits: Shorter TCRB CDR3s, moderately but significantly so, were found in Type 1 diabetes patients in all four CD4+ subsets.

Sequenced material consisted of expressed TCRB transcripts (all of the isolated RNA was reverse transcribed). Repertoires were generated with immunoSEQ multiplex PCR, while TCRdb's copy carries only in-frame clones and drops some. The table records a few hundred thousand clones, around 10% of them present only once. Germline CDR1 is MDHEN and CDR2 is SYDVKM. The CDR3 has 15 amino acids. Germline trimming cut 9 bases from V and 6 bases from J; bases unmatched to any gene: 9. About this clone itself: Its antigen remains unknown.

The sequenced material came from central memory CD4+ T cells from blood. The chain has TRBV28 and TRBJ2-2, with TRBD1 matching 11 bases. This TCR came from a man in his thirties or forties with type 1 diabetes. The DNA for the CDR3 is TGTGCCAGTAAAAAGCCGGGACAGGGGGCCGGGGAGCTGTTTTTT. It codes for CASKKPGQGAGELFF.